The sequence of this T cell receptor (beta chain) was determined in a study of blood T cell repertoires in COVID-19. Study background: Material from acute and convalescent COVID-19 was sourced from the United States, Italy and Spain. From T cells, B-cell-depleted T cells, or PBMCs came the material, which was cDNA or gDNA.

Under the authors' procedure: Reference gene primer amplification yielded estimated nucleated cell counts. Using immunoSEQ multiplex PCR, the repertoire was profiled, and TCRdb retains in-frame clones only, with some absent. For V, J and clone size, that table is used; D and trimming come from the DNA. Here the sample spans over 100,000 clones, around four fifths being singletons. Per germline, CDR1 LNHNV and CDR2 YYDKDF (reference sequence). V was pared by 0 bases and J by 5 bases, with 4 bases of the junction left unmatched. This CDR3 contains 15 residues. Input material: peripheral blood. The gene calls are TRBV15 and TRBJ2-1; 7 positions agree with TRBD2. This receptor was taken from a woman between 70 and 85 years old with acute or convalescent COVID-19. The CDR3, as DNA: TGTGCCACCAGCAGAGATACGGGGGGAGACAATGAGCAGTTCTTC. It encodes CATSRDTGGDNEQFF. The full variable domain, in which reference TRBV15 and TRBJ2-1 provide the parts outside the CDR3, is DAMVIQNPRYQVTQFGKPVTLSCSQTLNHNVMYWYQQKSSQAPKLLFHYYDKDFNNEADTPDNFQSRRPNTSFCFLDIRSPGLGDTAMYLCATSRDTGGDNEQFFGPGTRLTVL.